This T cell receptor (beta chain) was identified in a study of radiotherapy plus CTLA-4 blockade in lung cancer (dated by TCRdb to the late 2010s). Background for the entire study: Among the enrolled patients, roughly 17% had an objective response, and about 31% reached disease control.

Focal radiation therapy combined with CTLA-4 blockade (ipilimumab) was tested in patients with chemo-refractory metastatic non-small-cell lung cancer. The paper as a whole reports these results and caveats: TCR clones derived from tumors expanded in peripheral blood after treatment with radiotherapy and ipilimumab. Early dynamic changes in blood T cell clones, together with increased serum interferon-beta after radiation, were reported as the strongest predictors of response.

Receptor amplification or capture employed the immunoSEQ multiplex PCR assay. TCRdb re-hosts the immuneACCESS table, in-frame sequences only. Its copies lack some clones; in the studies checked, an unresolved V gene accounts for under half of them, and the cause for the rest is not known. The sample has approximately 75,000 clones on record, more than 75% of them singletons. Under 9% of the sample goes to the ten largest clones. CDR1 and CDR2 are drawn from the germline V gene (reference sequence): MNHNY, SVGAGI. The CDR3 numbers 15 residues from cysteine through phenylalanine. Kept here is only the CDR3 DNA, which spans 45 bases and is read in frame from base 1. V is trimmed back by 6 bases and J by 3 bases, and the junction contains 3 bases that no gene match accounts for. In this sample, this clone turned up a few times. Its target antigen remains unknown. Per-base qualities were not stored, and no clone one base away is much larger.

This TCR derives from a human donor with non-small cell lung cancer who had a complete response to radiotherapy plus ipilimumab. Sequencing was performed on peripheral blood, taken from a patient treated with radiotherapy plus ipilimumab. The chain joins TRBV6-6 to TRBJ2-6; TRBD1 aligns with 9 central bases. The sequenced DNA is TGTGCCAGCAGGACAGGGGGTGGTGGGGCCAACGTCCTGACTTTC. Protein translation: CASRTGGGGANVLTF.